Below are 10 T cell receptor beta chains sequenced from a single sample in a study of graft-versus-host responses after intestinal transplantation. TCRdb keeps only in-frame clones here, not all; method: immunoSEQ multiplex PCR. The data hold about 77,000 clones, with 92% observed a single time. This material consisted of PBMCs, taken 98 days after intestinal transplantation. The receptor source for this set is a human patient who received an intestinal transplant, so some T cells may come from the graft donor.

This clone has a single count. The J gene is TRBJ1-1, the V gene TRBV29-1, with a possible D match to TRBD1 (5 bases). Trimming took off 7 bases at V and 2 bases at J, with 17 bases between the two ends. The CDR3 extends over 14 amino acids. The germline CDR1 and CDR2 sequences are SQVTM and ANQGSEA. The CDR3: CSGGLGGVNTEAFF. CDR3 nucleotides: TGCAGCGGTGGCCTCGGGGGGGTAAACACTGAAGCTTTCTTT.

The chain carries TRBV2 and TRBJ1-3, with TRBD1 matching 7 bases. V shed 5 bases, J shed 7 bases, and the junction held 11 bases outside the gene matches. In germline, CDR1 is SNHLY, CDR2 FYNNEI. The CDR3 spans 15 residues. The CDR3 DNA reads as TGTGCCAGCAGTAGGGACAGAGTCTCTATTAACACCATATATTTT. This translates into CASSRDRVSINTIYF.

As regards this clone: Other DNA sequences within the sample encode an identical CDR3. The V call is TRBV11-2, the J call TRBJ1-6, with D possibly matching TRBD1 (5 bases). CDR1 is SGHAT, CDR2 FQNNGV, per germline. Trimming pared 1 base from V and 5 bases from J, leaving 9 bases between. CDR3 length equals 15 residues. The CDR3 coding sequence is TGTGCCAGCAGCTTAGCCGGGACGGATAATTCACCCCTCCACTTT. Translation: CASSLAGTDNSPLHF.

The V gene is TRBV10-1, the J gene TRBJ1-5; D is perhaps TRBD1 (5 bases). Germline V gene lookup returns CDR1 WNHNN and CDR2 SYGVQD (reference sequence). CDR3 length: 13 amino acids. V lost 5 bases and J 3 bases, leaving 8 bases between the germline ends. CDR3 in amino acids: CASSPGLNQPQHF. Here the CDR3 DNA reads TGCGCCAGCAGTCCGGGACTCAATCAGCCCCAGCATTTT.

V gene TRBV7-6 combines with J gene TRBJ2-6; 7 bases match TRBD2. This CDR3 has 13 residues. Per the germline V gene, CDR1 is SGHVS and CDR2 is FNYEAQ. Trimming took 5 bases from V and 15 from J; bases not matched to a gene: 10. The CDR3 protein is CASSLPQAGDLTF. The CDR3 nucleotides are TGTGCCAGCAGCCTCCCGCAGGCGGGGGACCTGACTTTC.

This clone was recorded a few times. The CDR3 reads CASSYSGRAYEQYF. The CDR3 region has the DNA TGTGCCAGCAGTTACTCGGGGCGGGCCTACGAGCAGTACTTC. The chain uses TRBV6-5 and TRBJ2-7; D may correspond to TRBD1 or TRBD2 (5 bases each). Trimming cost V 0 bases and J 2 bases, with 8 bases left between them. Germline CDR1 reads MNHEY; CDR2 reads SVGAGI. This CDR3 has 14 amino acids.

DNA for the CDR3: TGCGCCAGCAGCCAAGGGCTAGCGGGGGGTACAGATACGCAGTATTTT. As protein: CASSQGLAGGTDTQYF. This chain connects TRBV4-1 to TRBJ2-3; 11 nucleotides line up with TRBD2. This CDR3 is 16 amino acids long. In germline, CDR1 is MGHRA, CDR2 YSYEKL. J was trimmed by 3 bases and V by 1 base; bases with no gene match: 3.

This clone was picked up a small number of times. The chain links TRBV5-1 to TRBJ2-2, with a weak D call TRBD1 (5 bases). In germline, CDR1 is SGHRS, CDR2 YFSETQ. The length of the CDR3 is 13 residues. V was trimmed by 4 bases and J by 5 bases, leaving 9 bases between them. The CDR3 DNA sequence: TGCGCCAGCAGCATCGCAGGGACCGGGGAGCTGTTTTTT. The encoded protein is CASSIAGTGELFF.

In this sample, this clone turned up once. The CDR3 DNA reads TGTGCCAGCCCTAGTGGACTAGCGCCTGACGAGCAGTTCTTC. It encodes CASPSGLAPDEQFF. The chain uses TRBV2 and TRBJ2-1; 9 bases fit TRBD2. The length of the CDR3 is 14 residues. The germline V gene has CDR1 SNHLY and CDR2 FYNNEI. The V gene end was trimmed by 8 bases and the J gene end by 10 bases; junction bases not matched to a gene: 12.

The genes are TRBV4-1 and TRBJ2-3; 7 bases agree with TRBD1. Germline lookup yields CDR1 MGHRA and CDR2 YSYEKL. The CDR3 has 15 residues. Germline trimming cut 4 bases from V and 0 bases from J; bases unmatched to any gene: 4. CDR3 DNA sequence: TGCGCCAGCAGCCGGGACAGCTCTAGCACAGATACGCAGTATTTT. It translates to CASSRDSSSTDTQYF.